This TCR beta chain is from a study of monozygotic twins with inflammatory bowel disease. Worth noting for this clonotype: What it binds is unknown.

Findings of the study overall: Perhaps reflecting limited power, concordant and discordant twins did not differ in repertoire similarity.

The CDR3 contains 15 residues. CDR1 is SGHDT, CDR2 YYEEEE, per germline. One entry per CDR3 protein, without DNA, is what TCRdb gives after re-calling the 5' RACE reads. Found here are more than 300,000 distinct CDR3 sequences; the top ten clones hold around 2.6%. The clonotype was recovered from a human donor with ulcerative colitis or Crohn's disease, or a healthy co-twin of an affected twin (not recorded which). The chain carries TRBV5-6 and TRBJ2-7; TCRdb's assignment of TRBD1 cannot be checked, as there is no DNA. Sequenced sample: blood. The CDR3 here is CASSLRRDRTYEQYF.